This TCR beta chain was found in a study of cytomegalovirus exposure and HLA in healthy donors. Study-wide findings and caveats: In vitro testing confirmed a few CMV-associated chains as specific for CMV antigens. A later analysis showed TCR association rates differing by HLA locus, peaking at DRB1 and lowest at HLA-C. TCR beta chains numbering some 160 were designated cytomegalovirus-associated.

The CDR3 runs 12 residues. V dropped 7 bases and J dropped 1 base, with 10 bases sitting between them. Per germline, CDR1 SQVTM and CDR2 ANQGSEA. As regards this clone: What it binds is not known.

The PCR was carried out with 60 Vbeta primers and 13 Jbeta primers. The assay was immunoSEQ multiplex PCR, and TCRdb's table has in-frame clones only and misses some. This sample's table reports some 150,000 clones. Input material: PBMCs. The receptor was isolated from a woman aged 18-29 years in good health and CMV-seronegative. The V gene is TRBV29-1, the J gene TRBJ1-2; tentative D call: TRBD1 (5 bases). CDR3 bases: TGCAGCGACTTTGACAGTAACTATGGCTACACCTTC. As protein: CSDFDSNYGYTF.